This entry features one T cell receptor beta chain sequence. What it binds is unknown. The germline gives CDR1 MNHEY, CDR2 SMNVEV (reference sequence). Germline trimming cut 5 bases from V and 4 bases from J; bases unmatched to any gene: 14. The length of the CDR3 is 16 residues. The source of the sample is a study of cytomegalovirus exposure and HLA in healthy donors. Study outcomes and limitations: In a later analysis, V- and J-gene trimming of beta chains associated with a DCLRE1C missense variant, replicated independently. The later analysis indicated that the majority of CMV-associated TCR beta chains appeared HLA-restricted.

PCR was performed using 60 Vbeta and 13 Jbeta primers. Profiled with immunoSEQ multiplex PCR; TCRdb holds only in-frame clones, not every one. The sample has approximately 110,000 clones, roughly 69% seen once; the top ten hold about 2%. This TCR was recovered from a woman aged 25 to 45 in good health and CMV-seronegative. Sequencing used PBMCs. This chain uses TRBV27 with TRBJ2-7; TRBD1 agrees at 7 bases. The chain's CDR3 is CASSPSWGQQPYEQYF. The CDR3 DNA reads TGTGCCAGCAGTCCCTCCTGGGGACAGCAGCCTTACGAGCAGTACTTC.